This T cell receptor beta chain originates from a study of radiation and T cells in renal cell carcinoma. For the study at large: Nephrectomy followed 15 Gy stereotactic body radiation by 4 weeks.

The germline V gene has CDR1 DFQATT and CDR2 SNEGSKA (reference sequence). The V end lost 6 bases, the J end lost 1 base, and 3 bases lay between the germline ends. The CDR3 sequence is 10 residues long. Time point of the sample: baseline pretreatment blood. This sample's treatment: 15 Gy SBRT to primary tumor, nephrectomy 4 weeks later. About this clone itself: Other DNA sequences in this sample translate to the same CDR3.

Clones were sequenced by immunoSEQ multiplex PCR, and TCRdb holds only the in-frame ones, with some missing. The sample contains more than 140,000 clones, around 78% of which appear only once. The chain combines TRBV20-1 with TRBJ1-2; D is unresolved. Material: blood, obtained from a patient whose treatment included radiotherapy and nephrectomy. The TCR comes from a woman in her forties or fifties with renal cell carcinoma. This CDR3 is CSASNYGYTF. Here the CDR3 DNA reads TGCAGTGCAAGTAACTATGGCTACACCTTC.